This TCR beta chain stems from a study of T cells in tumors after PD-1 blockade. About the research overall: Excluded were patients with checkpoint blockade, immunosuppressants, or radiotherapy or other anti-cancer therapy within 4 weeks. Some patients also took daily vismodegib 150 mg during anti-PD-1 treatment.

The CDR3 has 13 amino acids. Germline V gene sequence: CDR1 MNHEY, CDR2 SMNVEV (reference sequence). The trim removed 5 bases at V and 2 bases at J, leaving 2 bases unmatched. TCRdb's copy holds only in-frame clones and misses some; the assay was immunoSEQ multiplex PCR. The sample holds more than 45,000 clones, roughly 84% seen once. This clonotype was sampled from a human donor with advanced basal cell or squamous cell carcinoma (not recorded which). Sample: PBMCs, taken before anti-PD-1 therapy. The chain employs TRBV27 and TRBJ2-7; 8 nucleotides match TRBD2. CDR3 sequence reads: CASSHGRAYEQYF. CDR3 DNA sequence: TGTGCCAGCAGTCACGGGAGGGCCTACGAGCAGTACTTC.